These 29 T cell receptor beta chains share one sample of origin, sequenced in a study of T cell clusters in autoimmune cytopenias. TRB rearrangements were amplified by touch-down multiplex PCR with mixed TRB-A/B primers. TCRdb reprocessed the multiplex PCR reads, keeping one entry per CDR3 protein, no DNA. The listing contains 13,000 to 15,000 distinct CDR3 sequences. Some 34,000 genome equivalents of blood DNA were amplified for TRB. The sequencing sample was made of peripheral blood. Receptor source: a human donor with an autoimmune cytopenia or autoimmune hepatitis (not recorded which).

V is TRBV30 and J is TRBJ1-1; TCRdb's D call, TRBD1, is unchecked because there is no DNA. CDR3 length equals 13 residues. Germline values: CDR1 GTSNPN, CDR2 SVGIG (reference sequence). The CDR3 loop reads CAWSSGLLKGAFF.

This clonotype counts as medium-sized by frequency. The rearrangement links TRBV18 to TRBJ2-3; without DNA, the TCRdb call of TRBD2 cannot be checked. The CDR3 has 16 residues. Per the germline V gene, CDR1 is KGHSH and CDR2 is LQKENI. The CDR3 sequence is CASSPWDYRTADTQYF.

This chain joins TRBV30 and TRBJ1-1. The germline gives CDR1 GTSNPN, CDR2 SVGIG (reference sequence). The CDR3 contains 12 residues. The CDR3 sequence: CAWSSGYTEAFF.

The chain recombines TRBV18 with TRBJ2-5; TCRdb names TRBD2, which stays unverified in the absence of DNA. This CDR3 comprises 19 residues. Germline CDR1 and CDR2: KGHSH and LQKENI. The CDR3 spells CASSPRLGTSGRIRETQYF. The full variable domain, its missing parts supplied by reference TRBV18 and TRBJ2-5, is NAGVMQNPRHLVRRRGQEARLRCSPMKGHSHVYWYRQLPEEGLKFMVYLQKENIIDESGMPKERFSAEFPKEGPSILRIQQVVRGDSAAYFCASSPRLGTSGRIRETQYFGPGTRLLVL.

The chain links TRBV5-6 to TRBJ1-6. CDR3 size: 14 residues. Germline CDR1 reads SGHDT; CDR2 reads YYEEEE. This CDR3 is CASSLDPDYSPLHF.

By frequency, this clonotype registers medium-sized. This chain joins TRBV19 and TRBJ2-3; checking the TCRdb D call of TRBD1 is not possible without DNA. Germline lookup yields CDR1 LNHDA and CDR2 SQIVND (reference sequence). The CDR3 is 14 amino acids. The CDR3 spells CASSRAGKTDTQYF. Full variable domain (remainder filled in from reference TRBV19 and TRBJ2-3): DGGITQSPKYLFRKEGQNVTLSCEQNLNHDAMYWYRQDPGQGLRLIYYSQIVNDFQKGDIAEGYSVSREKKESFPLTVTSAQKNPTAFYLCASSRAGKTDTQYFGPGTRLTVL.

The chain recombines TRBV5-6 with TRBJ2-1. The CDR3 loop spans 14 amino acids. CDR1 and CDR2 from the germline V gene are SGHDT and YYEEEE. This CDR3 reads CASSLDSSYNEQFF.

This clonotype registers medium-sized by frequency. The chain has TRBV5-6 and TRBJ1-5; with no DNA, the TCRdb D assignment of TRBD1 cannot be verified. CDR1 and CDR2 from the germline V gene are SGHDT and YYEEEE. The CDR3 is 15 residues long. The CDR3 is CASSLWGRGNQPQHF. The full variable domain, rest sourced from reference TRBV5-6 and TRBJ1-5, is DAGVTQSPTHLIKTRGQQVTLRCSPKSGHDTVSWYQQALGQGPQFIFQYYEEEERQRGNFPDRFSGHQFPNYSSELNVNALLLGDSALYLCASSLWGRGNQPQHFGDGTRLSIL.

The gene calls are TRBV7-9 and TRBJ1-2. CDR1 and CDR2 from the germline V gene are SEHNR and FQNEAQ (reference sequence). The CDR3 totals 12 residues. The CDR3 protein is CASSPTEPGYTF.

The J gene is TRBJ2-2, the V gene TRBV6-5; TCRdb calls TRBD1, which cannot be checked without DNA. The CDR3 spans 16 residues. The germline V gene has CDR1 MNHEY and CDR2 SVGAGI. The CDR3 loop is CASSYPLALRTGELFF.

This clonotype is medium-sized by frequency. This chain connects TRBV6-1 to TRBJ2-7. Germline V gene sequence: CDR1 MNHNS, CDR2 SASEGT. The CDR3 has 11 residues. The chain's CDR3 is CASSDFYEQYF.

The rearrangement joins TRBV6-4 to TRBJ2-2; TCRdb designates TRBD2, a call that cannot be tested without DNA. CDR3 size: 16 residues. Germline loops: CDR1 MRHNA, CDR2 SNTAGT. CDR3 protein: CASSPRGTSGTGELFF.

This rearrangement joins TRBV6-1 to TRBJ2-7. CDR1 and CDR2 from the germline V gene are MNHNS and SASEGT. This CDR3 is 14 amino acids long. Here the CDR3 reads CASSESQSTYEQYF.

The chain joins TRBV6-5 to TRBJ2-1; TCRdb picks TRBD1, but there is no DNA to check that call. The length of the CDR3 is 13 residues. CDR1 is MNHEY, CDR2 SVGAGI, per germline. The CDR3 loop is CASSLTGSGEQFF.

This clonotype counts as medium-sized by frequency. The chain employs TRBV29-1 and TRBJ2-6; there is no DNA to check the TCRdb D call of TRBD2. Germline loops: CDR1 SQVTM, CDR2 ANQGSEA. There are 17 residues in the CDR3. CDR3 amino acids: CSVEDQRERSGANVLTF.

This clonotype is medium-sized (0.01 to 0.1%) by frequency. This chain uses TRBV6-5 with TRBJ2-1. The CDR3 sequence is 14 residues long. CDR1 and CDR2 (germline): MNHEY, SVGAGI. CDR3 in amino acids: CASSLGRLYNEQFF.

V usage is TRBV5-5 and J usage is TRBJ1-2; TCRdb lists TRBD1, though no DNA is available to test this call. The CDR3 totals 14 residues. Germline V lookup: CDR1 SGHKS, CDR2 YYEKEE (reference sequence). The CDR3: CASSLVDRGGGYTF.

V and J are TRBV5-4 and TRBJ2-7; the D call of TRBD1 rests on TCRdb alone, since no DNA is present to check it. CDR1 is SGHNT and CDR2 is YYREEE in the germline V gene (reference sequence). The CDR3 is 15 amino acids. CDR3 sequence reads: CASSEYRGVSYEQYF.

V usage is TRBV27 and J usage is TRBJ1-1; TCRdb returns TRBD1, unconfirmable since there is no DNA. Germline CDR1 MNHEY, CDR2 SMNVEV (reference sequence). There are 13 residues in the CDR3. The CDR3 sequence is CASSIRDGLEAFF.

The chain links TRBV18 to TRBJ2-7; the TCRdb call, TRBD2, lacks DNA for checking. This CDR3 is built from 14 residues. Germline CDR1 KGHSH, CDR2 LQKENI. The CDR3 here is CASSPGLTSYEQYF. Complete variable domain (other parts from reference TRBV18 and TRBJ2-7): NAGVMQNPRHLVRRRGQEARLRCSPMKGHSHVYWYRQLPEEGLKFMVYLQKENIIDESGMPKERFSAEFPKEGPSILRIQQVVRGDSAAYFCASSPGLTSYEQYFGPGTRLTVT.

The chain joins TRBV6-5 to TRBJ1-4; the D call of TRBD1 rests on TCRdb alone, since no DNA is present to check it. CDR3 length: 14 amino acids. Germline V gives CDR1 MNHEY, CDR2 SVGAGI. The CDR3 reads CASRPGQGSEKLFF.

This chain connects TRBV5-4 to TRBJ1-2; as DNA is missing, the TRBD1 call by TCRdb cannot be tested. This CDR3 region has 14 residues. Germline CDR1 and CDR2: SGHNT and YYREEE (reference sequence). CDR3 protein: CASSLGGQDYGYTF.

The rearrangement uses TRBV15 and TRBJ2-7; TCRdb's D call, TRBD1, is unchecked because there is no DNA. CDR3 size: 13 residues. CDR1 and CDR2 from the germline V gene are LNHNV and YYDKDF (reference sequence). CDR3 sequence reads: CATSLQGGYEQYF.

V gene TRBV18 combines with J gene TRBJ1-1; TCRdb proposes TRBD1, but this gene call is untestable without DNA. This CDR3 is 16 amino acids long. Germline CDR1 reads KGHSH; CDR2 reads LQKENI. The CDR3 sequence is CASSPLSRPGETEAFF.

The rearrangement joins TRBV19 to TRBJ1-4; the TCRdb D gene call, TRBD1, has no DNA to confirm it. The germline gives CDR1 LNHDA, CDR2 SQIVND (reference sequence). The CDR3 sequence is 15 residues long. The CDR3 sequence is CASSFGQAFNEKLFF.

The chain employs TRBV6-1 and TRBJ1-1; checking the TCRdb D call of TRBD1 is not possible without DNA. Germline lookup yields CDR1 MNHNS and CDR2 SASEGT. This CDR3 contains 15 residues. The CDR3 is CASSEDRGWNTEAFF.

The chain recombines TRBV12-3 or TRBV12-4 with TRBJ2-1; absent DNA, TCRdb's TRBD2 call cannot be checked. The CDR3 is 17 residues long. The CDR3 sequence: CASSYSPSGGIYNEQFF.

This chain joins TRBV27 and TRBJ1-2. The length of the CDR3 is 13 residues. CDR1 and CDR2 from the germline V gene are MNHEY and SMNVEV (reference sequence). The CDR3 sequence: CASSLGRAYGYTF.

The chain carries TRBV5-4 and TRBJ2-1; TCRdb indicates TRBD2, and absent DNA this call remains unverified. This CDR3 spans 16 amino acids. Germline CDR1 and CDR2: SGHNT and YYREEE (reference sequence). This CDR3 is CASSLPGLAGVGEQFF.